These 15 T cell receptor beta chains share one sample of origin, sequenced in a study of CD8 T cells in ankylosing spondylitis. MiXCR was run by TCRdb on the 5' RACE reads, yielding one entry per CDR3 protein. Among hundreds of thousands of distinct CDR3 sequences listed, roughly 24% were seen once. Source material: blood, either unsorted or a sorted T cell fraction (not recorded which). The receptors were gathered from a male donor with ankylosing spondylitis or in good health (not recorded which).

There are many counts of this clonotype. This chain uses TRBV7-3 with TRBJ1-1; tentatively, D is TRBD1 (5 bases). The CDR3 has 14 amino acids. With 5 bases removed from V and 1 base from J, the gap between germline ends came to 11 bases. Germline CDR1 is SGHTA and CDR2 is FQGTGA. CDR3 amino acids: CASSLHGANTEAFF. DNA for the CDR3: TGTGCCAGCAGCCTACACGGGGCGAACACTGAAGCTTTCTTT.

This clonotype came up many times. The genes are TRBV5-6 and TRBJ1-5, with TRBD1 identical over 8 bases. Germline CDR1 reads SGHDT; CDR2 reads YYEEEE. This CDR3 has 15 amino acids. V gave up 3 bases and J gave up 3 bases; unmatched junction bases: 5. The CDR3, as DNA: TGTGCCAGCAGCTACTGGGACAGGTTCAATCAGCCCCAGCATTTT. Its translation: CASSYWDRFNQPQHF.

This sequence joins TRBV29-1 and TRBJ2-2; no firm D call. CDR1 SQVTM and CDR2 ANQGSEA come from the germline V gene. CDR3 length equals 11 residues. Trimming pared 4 bases from V and 3 bases from J, leaving 3 bases between. DNA for the CDR3: TGCAGCGTTGGGGACACCGGGGAGCTGTTTTTT. As protein: CSVGDTGELFF.

About this clonotype itself: A much larger clone differs by one base, so this may be a read error. V gene TRBV4-2 combines with J gene TRBJ2-7, with 10 bases aligning to TRBD2. The CDR3 sequence is 16 residues long. Germline CDR1 LGHNA, CDR2 YNFKEQ. CDR3 sequence: CASSQIPGLATYKQYF. The CDR3 DNA sequence: TGTGCCAGCAGCCAAATCCCGGGACTAGCGACCTACAAGCAGTACTTC.

This sequence joins TRBV5-1 and TRBJ2-7, with D perhaps matching TRBD1 (5 bases). V lost 0 bases and J 2 bases, leaving 12 bases between the germline ends. The CDR3 length is 15 residues. CDR1 is SGHRS and CDR2 is YFSETQ in the germline V gene. CDR3 in DNA: TGCGCCAGCAGCTTGGGTGCAGGGCAGACCTACGAGCAGTACTTC. This codes for CASSLGAGQTYEQYF.

This sequence joins TRBV20-1 and TRBJ1-1; D not certain. The germline V gene encodes CDR1 DFQATT and CDR2 SNEGSKA (reference sequence). Trimming left V 5 bases short and J 3 bases short, with 7 bases between. There are 11 residues in the CDR3. The CDR3 region is CSASRDTEAFF. The CDR3 DNA follows: TGCAGTGCTTCCCGGGACACTGAAGCTTTCTTT.

This clonotype was observed at least ten times. The genes are TRBV29-1 and TRBJ1-2, with 8 bases matching TRBD1. Trimming removed 7 bases from V and 8 bases from J; junction bases left unmatched: 6. CDR1 and CDR2 (germline): SQVTM, ANQGSEA. The CDR3 runs to 11 residues. The DNA for the CDR3 is TGCAGCGCGACAGGGGTCGGGGGCTACACCTTC. Residues: CSATGVGGYTF.

The CDR3, as DNA: TGTGCCAGCAGGGCAGGGGGGTACGAGCAGTACTTC. The encoded protein is CASRAGGYEQYF. The V call is TRBV27, the J call TRBJ2-7, with D tentatively TRBD1 (7 bases). The CDR3 is made up of 12 amino acids. Germline V gene sequence: CDR1 MNHEY, CDR2 SMNVEV (reference sequence). The germline V and J ends were trimmed by 6 bases and 4 bases, with 10 bases remaining between them.

A few counts support this clonotype. The chain carries TRBV4-2 and TRBJ2-1; 12 bases line up with TRBD2. Trimming at V came to 0 bases and at J to 4 bases, leaving 7 bases not matched to a gene. CDR1 is LGHNA and CDR2 is YNFKEQ in the germline V gene. The CDR3 is made up of 18 amino acids. The CDR3 DNA is TGTGCCAGCAGCCAAGAGGGGTCTAGCGGGAGGGGGTACAATGAGCAGTTCTTC. Encoded protein: CASSQEGSSGRGYNEQFF.

This clonotype has at least ten counts. The chain has TRBV5-1 and TRBJ2-5; maybe TRBD2 (5 bases). The CDR3 has 14 residues. V lost 7 bases and J 1 base, leaving 14 bases between the germline ends. CDR1 and CDR2 from the germline V gene are SGHRS and YFSETQ. The CDR3 coding sequence is TGCGCCAGCTCCGACCCCCGGGGCCAAGAGACCCAGTACTTC. Protein: CASSDPRGQETQYF.

This clonotype has a count of ten or more. This chain joins TRBV14 and TRBJ1-1, with D unresolved. Germline loops: CDR1 SGHDN, CDR2 FVKESK. The CDR3 consists of 14 residues. Trimming stripped 0 bases from V and 1 base from J, with 6 bases between. CDR3 coding DNA: TGTGCCAGCAGCCAAGATCCCAGGAACACTGAAGCTTTCTTT. It is translated as CASSQDPRNTEAFF. The variable domain in full, completed from reference TRBV14 and TRBJ1-1, reads EAGVTQFPSHSVIEKGQTVTLRCDPISGHDNLYWYRRVMGKEIKFLLHFVKESKQDESGMPNNRFLAERTGGTYSTLKVQPAELEDSGVYFCASSQDPRNTEAFFGQGTRLTVV.

J is TRBJ2-1 and V is TRBV2; TRBD1 or TRBD2 may be the D gene (5 bases each). Trimming left V 6 bases short and J 1 base short, with 10 bases between. This CDR3 is built from 14 residues. The germline gives CDR1 SNHLY, CDR2 FYNNEI. In DNA, the CDR3 is TGTGCCAGCAGGGGGGTGGCTTCCTACAATGAGCAGTTCTTC. It translates to CASRGVASYNEQFF.

This clonotype has just a few counts. In DNA form, the CDR3 reads TGTGCCAGCAGCGGGTCTAGCGGGCTCTCCTACGAGCAGTACTTC. This translates into CASSGSSGLSYEQYF. The chain couples TRBV9 to TRBJ2-7; 8 bases align to TRBD2. Germline assignment: CDR1 SGDLS and CDR2 YYNGEE. The CDR3 loop spans 15 amino acids. With V trimmed by 3 bases and J by 0 bases, 5 bases remained unmatched.

This clonotype was detected ten times or more. The gene calls are TRBV29-1 and TRBJ2-1; the match to TRBD2 covers 12 bases. The V gene's germline CDR1 is SQVTM and CDR2 ANQGSEA. The CDR3 covers 16 residues. V shed 7 bases and J 10 bases; nucleotides not matched to a gene: 17. The CDR3 nucleotides are TGCAGCGCAGGAGGGCTAGCGGGAGGGCATCTGGAGGAGCAGTTCTTC. Amino acids: CSAGGLAGGHLEEQFF.

The chain is built from TRBV7-9 and TRBJ2-3; D gene unclear. CDR1 and CDR2 (germline): SEHNR, FQNEAQ (reference sequence). Trimming removed 5 bases from V and 2 bases from J, with 17 bases in between. This CDR3 has 16 residues. Here the CDR3 DNA reads TGTGCCAGCAGCGTTTACTCGGACCGGCTCACAGATACGCAGTATTTT. It codes for CASSVYSDRLTDTQYF.